A selection of T cell receptor beta chains follows, all from one sample in a study of CD8+CD57+ T cells in acquired aplastic anemia. TCRdb re-analysed the reads in MiXCR, keeping a single row per CDR3 protein. The sample has roughly 190,000 distinct CDR3 sequences, roughly half seen once. The source material was sorted CD4+, CD8+, or CD8+CD57+ T cells (not recorded which) from PBMCs. The receptors shown here come from a human donor in good health, serving as a control. The CDR3 runs from the conserved cysteine through the conserved F or W. Each record gives: clone size, D gene, CDR3 length, J gene, V gene, CDR3 protein, CDR3 DNA. A D gene is named only where the DNA matches it firmly. Only some rows state a clone size, as once, few, many or a class for expanded clones.

>-|-|13|TRBJ2-5|TRBV24-1
CATSGGENNEQYF
TGTGCCACCAGTGGGGGCGAGAACAATGAGCAGTACTTC
>few|TRBD2|12|TRBJ2-7|TRBV29-1
CSVRLAGYEQYF
TGCAGCGTTCGACTAGCGGGGTACGAGCAGTACTTC
>-|-|13|TRBJ1-1|TRBV15
CATSREGYTEAFF
TGTGCCACCAGCAGAGAGGGTTACACTGAAGCTTTCTTT
>-|TRBD2|16|TRBJ2-1|TRBV15
CATSRDGASGINEQFF
TGTGCCACCAGCAGAGATGGGGCTAGCGGGATTAATGAGCAGTTCTTC
>few|-|14|TRBJ2-7|TRBV6-2/TRBV6-3
CASSASLEPYEQYF
TGTGCCAGCAGTGCCTCACTAGAGCCTTACGAGCAGTACTTC
>many|-|15|TRBJ1-1|TRBV5-1
CASSFEFRGGTEAFF
TGCGCCAGCAGCTTTGAGTTTCGGGGAGGCACTGAAGCTTTCTTT
>-|-|15|TRBJ2-2|TRBV19
CASSMVGARTGELFF
TGTGCCAGTAGTATGGTAGGGGCGAGGACCGGGGAGCTGTTTTTT
>-|-|14|TRBJ2-3|TRBV15
CATSEGDYTDTQYF
TGTGCCACCAGCGAGGGGGATTACACAGATACGCAGTATTTT
>-|-|15|TRBJ2-1|TRBV2
CASCGAENSYNEQFF
TGTGCCAGCTGCGGGGCCGAAAACTCCTACAATGAGCAGTTCTTC
>many|-|14|TRBJ1-5|TRBV2
CASSESYSNQPQHF
TGTGCCAGCAGTGAGTCGTATAGCAATCAGCCCCAGCATTTT
>-|TRBD1|15|TRBJ2-6|TRBV7-2
CASSRDRSGANVLTF
TGTGCCAGCAGCCGGGACAGGTCTGGGGCCAACGTCCTGACTTTC
>-|-|15|TRBJ1-2|TRBV7-9
CASSSLTGAADGYTF
TGTGCCAGCAGCTCATTGACGGGGGCTGCGGATGGCTACACCTTC
>many|TRBD1|15|TRBJ2-3|TRBV7-3
CASSLPGQGTDTQYF
TGTGCCAGCAGCTTACCGGGACAGGGGACAGATACGCAGTATTTT
>-|-|15|TRBJ1-2|TRBV4-3
CASSQGGRARGGYTF
TGCGCCAGCAGCCAAGGGGGGCGTGCGCGAGGTGGCTACACCTTC
>many|-|14|TRBJ1-1|TRBV6-6
CASSYPQGYTEAFF
TGTGCCAGCAGTTACCCACAGGGTTACACTGAAGCTTTCTTT
>many|-|14|TRBJ2-2|TRBV2
CATKGGANTGELFF
TGTGCAACCAAAGGAGGGGCGAACACCGGGGAGCTGTTTTTT
>-|TRBD1|16|TRBJ2-7|TRBV7-9
CASSLAGGTGEYEQYF
TGTGCCAGCAGCTTAGCGGGCGGGACAGGGGAGTACGAGCAGTACTTC
>many|-|15|TRBJ1-2|TRBV6-6
CASSHQGVLNYGYTF
TGTGCCAGCAGCCACCAAGGAGTACTTAACTATGGCTACACCTTC
>-|TRBD1|13|TRBJ2-7|TRBV10-3
CAISPTGGYEQYF
TGTGCCATCAGCCCGACAGGGGGCTACGAGCAGTACTTC
>-|-|18|TRBJ2-3|TRBV4-2
CASSSSLLLTTRTDTQYF
TGTGCCAGCAGCTCAAGTCTTCTTCTCACCACCCGCACAGATACGCAGTATTTT
>-|TRBD2|16|TRBJ2-1|TRBV10-3
CAISETSGGAYNEQFF
TGTGCCATCAGTGAGACTAGCGGGGGGGCCTACAATGAGCAGTTCTTC
>many|-|15|TRBJ1-4|TRBV6-5
CASSYSSRLGEKLFF
TGTGCCAGCAGTTACTCGTCCAGGTTAGGCGAAAAACTGTTTTTT
>-|TRBD1|15|TRBJ1-2|TRBV4-1
CASSQARTGVGGYTF
TGCGCCAGCAGCCAAGCTCGGACAGGGGTGGGTGGCTACACCTTC
>-|TRBD1|14|TRBJ1-2|TRBV20-1
CSTRETGQCYGYTF
TGCAGTACTAGGGAGACGGGACAGTGCTATGGCTACACCTTC
>-|-|14|TRBJ2-3|TRBV2
CASSLGVPTDTQYF
TGTGCCAGCAGTTTAGGGGTCCCCACAGATACGCAGTATTTT
>-|-|14|TRBJ2-7|TRBV7-6
CATSRDGGAREQYF
TGTGCCACCAGCAGAGACGGCGGGGCTCGGGAGCAGTACTTC
>-|-|15|TRBJ1-1|TRBV15
CATSREAGLRSGAFF
TGTGCCACCAGCAGAGAGGCGGGATTGAGGTCTGGGGCTTTCTTT
>-|TRBD1|14|TRBJ2-7|TRBV25-1
CASSPTGGVYEQYF
TGTGCCAGCAGTCCGACAGGGGGAGTCTACGAGCAGTACTTC
>-|-|11|TRBJ2-3|TRBV6-5
CASSSSDTQCF
TGTGCCAGCAGTTCATCAGATACGCAGTGTTTT
>-|TRBD1|15|TRBJ1-2|TRBV6-4
CASSAGTGLNYGYTF
TGTGCCAGCAGCGCCGGGACAGGCCTTAACTATGGCTACACCTTC
>-|TRBD2|16|TRBJ2-3|TRBV7-2
CASSVTSGGVTDTQYF
TGTGCCAGCAGCGTTACTAGCGGGGGGGTCACAGATACGCAGTATTTT
>-|-|13|TRBJ2-7|TRBV20-1
CSAGDTSSYEQYF
TGCAGTGCGGGGGACACGAGCTCCTACGAGCAGTACTTC
>-|TRBD1|14|TRBJ1-2|TRBV24-1
CATSDAGTGQGYTF
TGTGCCACCAGTGATGCCGGGACAGGGCAAGGCTACACCTTC
>-|-|15|TRBJ2-1|TRBV14
CASSPMLGRNNEQFF
TGTGCCAGCAGCCCAATGCTCGGCAGAAACAATGAGCAGTTCTTC
>-|TRBD2|16|TRBJ2-5|TRBV7-6
CASSSPGGLAGETQYF
TGTGCCAGCAGCTCCCCCGGTGGACTAGCGGGGGAGACCCAGTACTTC
>many|-|15|TRBJ2-1|TRBV5-1
CASSLGGGGLSEQFF
TGCGCCAGCAGCTTGGGAGGCGGCGGCTTAAGTGAGCAGTTCTTC